One sample yielded the 9 T cell receptor beta chains listed below, sequenced in a study of cytomegalovirus exposure and HLA in healthy donors. PCR amplification relied on 60 Vbeta primers (plus 13 Jbeta primers). Generated by immunoSEQ multiplex PCR, the TCRdb table keeps only in-frame clones and is missing some. The table includes under 200,000 clones, around 80% detected once. The sequencing input was PBMCs. The receptors shown here come from a man between 35 and 55 years old in good health and CMV-seronegative.

The V and J genes are TRBV7-2 and TRBJ2-7; D is possibly TRBD1 (5 bases). Trimming stripped 1 base from V and 1 base from J, with 11 bases between. Germline CDR1 SGHTA, CDR2 FQGNSA. The CDR3 is 15 amino acids. CDR3 nucleotide sequence: TGTGCCAGCAGCTTAGTTTCGGACACGTCCTACGAGCAGTACTTC. Its protein product is CASSLVSDTSYEQYF.

This sequence joins TRBV27 and TRBJ1-5, with TRBD1 identical over 7 bases. The CDR3 has 14 residues. The ends lost 4 bases at V and 1 base at J; junction bases unmatched: 1. Per the germline V gene, CDR1 is MNHEY and CDR2 is SMNVEV (reference sequence). CDR3 in amino acids: CASSWGQSNQPQHF. The DNA for the CDR3 is TGTGCCAGCAGTTGGGGACAGAGCAATCAGCCCCAGCATTTT.

J is TRBJ2-7 and V is TRBV6-5; 8 bases are shared with TRBD2. The ends lost 5 bases at V and 6 bases at J; junction bases unmatched: 9. The CDR3 is 14 amino acids. CDR1 and CDR2 from the germline V gene are MNHEY and SVGAGI. The CDR3 DNA reads TGTGCCAGCAGTCAGAGCGGGGGTAGCTCCGAGCAGTACTTC. Translating it yields CASSQSGGSSEQYF.

The rearrangement uses TRBV27 and TRBJ1-2, with 10 bases aligning to TRBD1. V was clipped by 4 bases and J by 2 bases; unmatched bases: 7. Germline V lookup: CDR1 MNHEY, CDR2 SMNVEV (reference sequence). The CDR3 loop spans 16 amino acids. The CDR3 loop is CASSSNSGQGNYGYTF. As DNA, the CDR3 is TGTGCCAGCAGTTCTAATTCGGGACAGGGGAACTATGGCTACACCTTC.

On this clone itself: A junction boundary mismatches the germline segment, possibly from a read error. The CDR3 region is CSSSDGQGVSSGYTF. The DNA for the CDR3 is TGTTCCAGCAGCGACGGACAGGGAGTGAGTAGTGGCTACACCTTC. The chain uses TRBV7-9 and TRBJ1-2; 8 bases are a match to TRBD1. CDR1 and CDR2 from the germline V gene are SEHNR and FQNEAQ (reference sequence). The CDR3 loop spans 15 amino acids.

The chain recombines TRBV6-1 with TRBJ1-2; unclear D gene. The CDR3 is 14 amino acids. In germline, CDR1 is MNHNS, CDR2 SASEGT. V was pared by 2 bases and J by 5 bases, with 12 bases between. The CDR3 DNA reads as TGTGCCAGCAGTGAATCCGGGAGACAATATGGCTACACCTTC. Protein product: CASSESGRQYGYTF.

The genes are TRBV7-3 and TRBJ2-3, with D possibly matching TRBD2 (5 bases). Germline CDR1 and CDR2: SGHTA and FQGTGA. V lost 4 bases to trimming and J lost 0 bases, with 5 bases between them. The CDR3 sequence is 13 residues long. CDR3 region: CASSWTSTDTQYF. CDR3 nucleotides: TGTGCCAGCAGCTGGACTAGCACAGATACGCAGTATTTT.

The rearrangement links TRBV5-5 to TRBJ2-1, with D uncertain. The CDR3 totals 12 residues. The germline V gene has CDR1 SGHKS and CDR2 YYEKEE (reference sequence). V was trimmed by 5 bases and J by 5 bases, leaving 8 bases between them. The CDR3 nucleotides read TGTGCCAGCAGGGCGGCTAACAATGAGCAGTTCTTC. Translating gives CASRAANNEQFF.

This chain uses TRBV7-8 with TRBJ1-2, with a weak D call TRBD1 (5 bases). Trimming removed 5 bases at V and 8 bases at J, with 12 bases between. CDR1 and CDR2 (germline): SGHVS, FQNEAQ. This CDR3 comprises 12 residues. Here the CDR3 reads CASSEDSIGYTF. The CDR3 region has the DNA TGTGCCAGCAGCGAAGACAGTATCGGCTACACCTTC. Full variable domain (missing parts from reference TRBV7-8 and TRBJ1-2): GAGVSQSPRYKVAKRGQDVALRCDPISGHVSLFWYQQALGQGPEFLTYFQNEAQLDKSGLPSDRFFAERPEGSVSTLKIQRTQQEDSAVYLCASSEDSIGYTFGSGTRLTVV.